The 15 T cell receptor beta chains in this list originate from one sample, sequenced in a study of CXCR3-negative and CXCR3-positive naive CD8 T cells. Study-wide results and caveats: CXCR3-positive naive cells carried more hydrophobic TRB CDR3s than CXCR3-negative naive cells did.

The libraries of TRB cDNA were constructed through 5' RACE using UMI labels. Each CDR3 protein gets one entry in TCRdb, which reprocessed the 5' RACE reads and gives no DNA. The table for this sample gives approximately 130,000 distinct CDR3 sequences. Their recognized antigens are unknown. The material sequenced was naive CXCR3+ CD8+ T cells from blood. The subset was: CD45RO-CCR7+CD27+CD95- naive CD8+ T cells expressing CXCR3 (TNR3+). These receptor sequences come from a human donor in good health. Some clones in this sample may be carry-over from other donors' samples.

The gene calls are TRBV20-1 and TRBJ2-7. Germline V lookup: CDR1 DFQATT, CDR2 SNEGSKA (reference sequence). The CDR3 is made up of 14 amino acids. CDR3 sequence reads: CSARDLDKSYEQYF.

The chain has TRBV5-1 and TRBJ2-7; TCRdb lists TRBD1, though no DNA is available to test this call. There are 15 residues in the CDR3. Germline V gene data show CDR1 as SGHRS and CDR2 as YFSETQ. The CDR3 protein is CASSLGGGRKTEQYF.

The chain carries TRBV28 and TRBJ2-4; TCRdb names TRBD2, which stays unverified in the absence of DNA. The CDR3 loop spans 16 amino acids. From germline, CDR1 is MDHEN and CDR2 SYDVKM. The CDR3 loop reads CASSLERAVYWNIQYF.

This rearrangement joins TRBV6-5 to TRBJ1-4; lacking DNA, the TRBD1 call made by TCRdb goes unchecked. This CDR3 is 14 amino acids long. Germline V gene data show CDR1 as MNHEY and CDR2 as SVGAGI. The CDR3 is CASSSVRAGEKLFF.

The rearrangement uses TRBV4-1 and TRBJ2-7; TCRdb lists TRBD2, though no DNA is available to test this call. The CDR3 has 15 amino acids. Germline loops: CDR1 MGHRA, CDR2 YSYEKL. CDR3 protein: CASSQDEGIFDEQYF.

This CDR3 is CASSFRDRGLDEQYF. The rearrangement joins TRBV12-3 or TRBV12-4 to TRBJ2-7; TCRdb's D call, TRBD1, is unchecked because there is no DNA. The CDR3 runs to 15 residues.

V usage is TRBV7-3 and J usage is TRBJ1-2; TCRdb's D call of TRBD1 is untestable without DNA. The germline V gene encodes CDR1 SGHTA and CDR2 FQGTGA. The CDR3 loop spans 17 amino acids. This CDR3 is CASSLTSGTVEYYGYTF.

The rearrangement links TRBV6-2 or TRBV6-3 to TRBJ2-5; with no DNA, the TCRdb D assignment of TRBD2 cannot be verified. This CDR3 is 16 amino acids long. Germline V gives CDR1 MNHEY, CDR2 SVGEGT. CDR3 protein: CASSYPGLAGQETQYF.

The rearrangement uses TRBV7-6 and TRBJ1-6; TCRdb names TRBD1, which stays unverified in the absence of DNA. The CDR3 is made up of 16 amino acids. CDR1 and CDR2 (germline): SGHVS, FNYEAQ. The CDR3 sequence: CASSSDPGQFNSPLHF.

V usage is TRBV12-3 or TRBV12-4 and J usage is TRBJ2-6. This CDR3 contains 13 residues. CDR3 region: CASSLPGPPVLTF.

The chain couples TRBV20-1 to TRBJ2-1; TCRdb returns TRBD2, unconfirmable since there is no DNA. CDR1 is DFQATT, CDR2 SNEGSKA, per germline (reference sequence). The CDR3 totals 13 residues. The CDR3 reads CSARARGGYEQFF.

V gene TRBV7-8 combines with J gene TRBJ2-3; lacking DNA, the TRBD1 call made by TCRdb goes unchecked. Germline V gene sequence: CDR1 SGHVS, CDR2 FQNEAQ. CDR3 length: 19 residues. The CDR3 loop reads CASSLSPSIGTGTTDTQYF.

J is TRBJ2-7 and V is TRBV9; lacking DNA, the TRBD1 call made by TCRdb goes unchecked. The CDR3 runs to 14 residues. Germline CDR1 SGDLS, CDR2 YYNGEE. CDR3 protein: CASSETTGWNEQYF.

The chain recombines TRBV6-6 with TRBJ2-3; TCRdb gives TRBD2 as the D gene, but with no DNA this cannot be confirmed. The germline gives CDR1 MNHNY, CDR2 SVGAGI (reference sequence). The CDR3 is made up of 15 amino acids. The CDR3 is CASSYAREGTDTQYF.

The chain is built from TRBV18 and TRBJ2-1; TCRdb's D call of TRBD1 is untestable without DNA. Per germline, CDR1 KGHSH and CDR2 LQKENI. This CDR3 comprises 15 residues. CDR3 sequence: CASSQGPSSYNEQFF.